The 25 T cell receptor beta chains below all came from one sample that was sequenced in a study of shared clonotypes between healthy human individuals. TCRdb's copy holds only in-frame clones and misses some; the assay was immunoSEQ multiplex PCR. The table includes 190,000 or so clones, over 85% detected once. Sequencing input: naive CD4+ T cells sorted from blood. As for subset: CD45RA+ positively selected. The receptors derive from a woman under 40 in good health.

This clone was seen a handful of times. This chain links TRBV4-1 with TRBJ2-7; D may correspond to TRBD1 or TRBD2 (5 bases each). Germline V CDR1 and CDR2: MGHRA, YSYEKL. The CDR3 sequence is 15 residues long. V lost 2 bases and J lost 2, with 13 bases in between. CDR3 loop: CASSQYGGAAYEQYF. CDR3 nucleotide sequence: TGCGCCAGCAGCCAATATGGGGGAGCTGCCTACGAGCAGTACTTC.

The chain carries TRBV11-2 and TRBJ1-1, with a tentative D call TRBD1 (5 bases). The CDR3 consists of 14 residues. With 5 bases removed from V and 7 bases from J, the gap between germline ends came to 17 bases. CDR1 and CDR2 from the germline V gene are SGHAT and FQNNGV. For the CDR3, the DNA is TGTGCCAGCAGCGCCCCAGGGCCTGAGGGTGAAGCTTTCTTT. This gives the protein CASSAPGPEGEAFF.

The chain has TRBV18 and TRBJ1-2, with TRBD1 as a possible D gene (6 bases). The CDR3 consists of 14 residues. In germline, CDR1 is KGHSH, CDR2 LQKENI. V lost 2 bases to trimming and J lost 11 bases, with 18 bases between them. The CDR3 sequence is CASSPLRDTRSYTF. In DNA, the CDR3 is TGTGCCAGCTCACCATTGAGGGACACCCGGTCTTACACCTTC.

There are a few counts of this clone. This rearrangement joins TRBV19 to TRBJ2-7; possibly TRBD1 for D (6 bases). V lost 5 bases and J lost 1, with 12 bases in between. Germline-derived CDR1 and CDR2 are LNHDA and SQIVND (reference sequence). The CDR3 totals 14 residues. This CDR3 is CASSSPGDSYEQYF. The CDR3 DNA is TGTGCCAGTAGTTCCCCAGGGGATTCCTACGAGCAGTACTTC.

This clone appeared once. The chain recombines TRBV30 with TRBJ2-1; D might be TRBD1 or TRBD2, each matching 9 bases. V was trimmed by 3 bases and J by 15 bases, leaving 33 bases between them. The CDR3 contains 17 residues. In germline, CDR1 is GTSNPN, CDR2 SVGIG (reference sequence). The CDR3: CAWSTGGPGLASTCRFF. In DNA, the CDR3 is TGTGCCTGGAGCACAGGGGGCCCGGGACTAGCCTCCACGTGCAGGTTCTTC.

The chain couples TRBV7-9 to TRBJ2-2, with D perhaps matching TRBD1 (6 bases). Trimming took off 3 bases at V and 0 bases at J, with 8 bases between the two ends. Looked up from germline, CDR1 is SEHNR and CDR2 is FQNEAQ (reference sequence). The CDR3 is 15 amino acids. The CDR3 sequence is CASSFNRANTGELFF. CDR3 sequence (DNA): TGTGCCAGCAGCTTTAACAGGGCGAACACCGGGGAGCTGTTTTTT. The entire variable domain, with the rest obtained from reference TRBV7-9 and TRBJ2-2, is as follows: DTGVSQNPRHKITKRGQNVTFRCDPISEHNRLYWYRQTLGQGPEFLTYFQNEAQLEKSRLLSDRFSAERPKGSFSTLEIQRTEQGDSAMYLCASSFNRANTGELFFGEGSRLTVL.

This chain connects TRBV27 to TRBJ2-1, with D maybe TRBD2 (7 bases). The CDR3 is 14 amino acids. With 8 bases removed from V and 9 bases from J, the gap between germline ends came to 20 bases. The germline gives CDR1 MNHEY, CDR2 SMNVEV (reference sequence). CDR3 sequence reads: CASRLVRGGGEQFF. The DNA for the CDR3 is TGTGCCAGCCGGCTCGTTCGGGGAGGGGGTGAGCAGTTCTTC.

This chain joins TRBV6-5 and TRBJ2-7, with D possibly matching TRBD2 (6 bases). The germline CDR1 and CDR2 sequences are MNHEY and SVGAGI. The CDR3 contains 13 residues. V lost 6 bases to trimming and J lost 2 bases, with 11 bases between them. CDR3 DNA: TGTGCCAGCAGGGATACGGGGGCCTACGAGCAGTACTTC. Its protein is CASRDTGAYEQYF.

The DNA of the CDR3 is TGCAGCGTTGAATTACAGGGGGCTTACGAGCAGTACTTC. This gives the protein CSVELQGAYEQYF. V gene TRBV29-1 combines with J gene TRBJ2-7; 9 positions match TRBD1. The V gene end was trimmed by 2 bases and the J gene end by 4 bases; junction bases not matched to a gene: 3. The germline V gene encodes CDR1 SQVTM and CDR2 ANQGSEA. The CDR3 is 13 residues long.

The chain has TRBV18 and TRBJ2-7; 9 nucleotides align to TRBD1. V was pared by 3 bases and J by 6 bases, with 3 bases of the junction left unmatched. Germline V lookup: CDR1 KGHSH, CDR2 LQKENI. The CDR3 consists of 13 residues. This chain's CDR3 is CASSPGQGFEQYF. The CDR3 nucleotides are TGTGCCAGCTCACCGGGACAGGGCTTCGAGCAGTACTTC. Combining the CDR3 with reference TRBV18 and TRBJ2-7 gives the whole variable domain NAGVMQNPRHLVRRRGQEARLRCSPMKGHSHVYWYRQLPEEGLKFMVYLQKENIIDESGMPKERFSAEFPKEGPSILRIQQVVRGDSAAYFCASSPGQGFEQYFGPGTRLTVT.

V is TRBV27 and J is TRBJ2-7; a weak D match, TRBD2 (5 bases). CDR3 length: 15 amino acids. Per germline, CDR1 MNHEY and CDR2 SMNVEV (reference sequence). V was clipped by 3 bases and J by 7 bases, with 19 bases between them. CDR3 coding DNA: TGTGCCAGCAGTTTCCTCCTTGGCGGGCCTACGGAGCAGTACTTC. Amino acid sequence: CASSFLLGGPTEQYF.

The gene calls are TRBV6-1 and TRBJ1-5; D unresolved. The germline gives CDR1 MNHNS, CDR2 SASEGT. Trimming pared 0 bases from V and 3 bases from J, leaving 15 bases between. This CDR3 contains 17 residues. In DNA, the CDR3 is TGTGCCAGCAGTGAAGCAGCAGGACTCCCAACCAATCAGCCCCAGCATTTT. This codes for CASSEAAGLPTNQPQHF.

In this sample, this clone turned up once. This sequence joins TRBV5-1 and TRBJ2-5; 8 bases fit TRBD1. The last part of the DNA fits TRBJ2-7 better; the J call may be wrong. CDR3 length equals 14 residues. The germline gives CDR1 SGHRS, CDR2 YFSETQ. The CDR3 DNA reads TGCGCCAGCAGCTGGGGACAGGAGGACTACGAGCAGTACTTC. Translation gives CASSWGQEDYEQYF.

CDR3 loop: CASSPGGTSRIHEQYF. Here the CDR3 DNA reads TGTGCCAGCAGCCCGGGTGGGACTAGTCGCATCCACGAGCAGTACTTC. The rearrangement uses TRBV11-1 and TRBJ2-7; 8 nucleotides match TRBD2. Germline V lookup: CDR1 SGHAT, CDR2 FQDESV (reference sequence). Trimming removed 5 bases from V and 5 bases from J; junction bases left unmatched: 14. The CDR3 extends over 16 amino acids.

The gene calls are TRBV28 and TRBJ2-5, with TRBD2 identical over 8 bases. The DNA end favors TRBJ2-7, so the J call may be wrong. CDR1 and CDR2 from the germline V gene are MDHEN and SYDVKM. This CDR3 has 13 residues. As DNA, the CDR3 is TGTGCCAGCAGTTCGGGACTAGTCGACGAGCAGTACTTC. It yields the protein CASSSGLVDEQYF.

This chain joins TRBV7-9 and TRBJ1-1, with D unresolved. The germline V and J ends were trimmed by 0 bases and 0 bases, with 2 bases remaining between them. The CDR3 contains 13 residues. CDR1 is SEHNR, CDR2 FQNEAQ, per germline (reference sequence). The CDR3 sequence is CASSLALNTEAFF. CDR3 sequence (DNA): TGTGCCAGCAGCTTAGCCTTGAACACTGAAGCTTTCTTT. Together with reference TRBV7-9 and TRBJ1-1, the CDR3 gives the full variable domain: DTGVSQNPRHKITKRGQNVTFRCDPISEHNRLYWYRQTLGQGPEFLTYFQNEAQLEKSRLLSDRFSAERPKGSFSTLEIQRTEQGDSAMYLCASSLALNTEAFFGQGTRLTVV.

To note about this clone: Its ends do not fully match the called genes, so a read error is possible. The chain couples TRBV7-6 to TRBJ2-2; TRBD2 matches 11 bases. In germline, CDR1 is SGHVS, CDR2 FNYEAQ. This CDR3 has 18 residues. The CDR3 DNA reads TGTGCCAGCAGCCTAGCAGGGACTAGCGGCGGGAGGGCCGGGGAGCTGTTTTTT. Its protein product is CASSLAGTSGGRAGELFF.

The chain links TRBV30 to TRBJ1-5; a weak D match, TRBD1 (6 bases). This CDR3 has 15 residues. The germline gives CDR1 GTSNPN, CDR2 SVGIG (reference sequence). The germline V and J ends were trimmed by 1 base and 0 bases, with 10 bases remaining between them. CDR3: CAWSAQTGSNQPQHF. The CDR3 nucleotides are TGTGCCTGGAGTGCCCAGACAGGTAGCAATCAGCCCCAGCATTTT. The complete variable domain, with remaining parts taken from reference TRBV30 and TRBJ1-5, reads SQTIHQWPATLVQPVGSPLSLECTVEGTSNPNLYWYRQAAGRGLQLLFYSVGIGQISSEVPQNLSASRPQDRQFILSSKKLLLSDSGFYLCAWSAQTGSNQPQHFGDGTRLSIL.

The chain recombines TRBV7-2 with TRBJ2-6, with D perhaps being TRBD1 or TRBD2 (7 bases each). The CDR3 has 17 amino acids. Trimming took off 5 bases at V and 2 bases at J, with 16 bases between the two ends. Germline-derived CDR1 and CDR2 are SGHTA and FQGNSA. Here the CDR3 reads CASSPRGGFPGANVLTF. The CDR3 DNA reads TGTGCCAGCAGCCCCAGGGGGGGGTTCCCTGGGGCCAACGTCCTGACTTTC.

The gene calls are TRBV6-1 and TRBJ2-7; D is unclear. Per the germline V gene, CDR1 is MNHNS and CDR2 is SASEGT. This CDR3 comprises 14 residues. V was trimmed by 1 base and J by 1 base, leaving 8 bases between them. The DNA of the CDR3 is TGTGCCAGCAGTGAAGAAACAGTTTCCTACGAGCAGTACTTC. This codes for CASSEETVSYEQYF.

CDR3 DNA: TGTGCCAGCAGCGTCTTTCGGGCGTCCTACGAGCAGTACTTC. This codes for CASSVFRASYEQYF. The chain combines TRBV28 with TRBJ2-7; D gene ambiguous. From germline, CDR1 is MDHEN and CDR2 SYDVKM. Trimming removed 6 bases at V and 1 base at J, with 13 bases between. This CDR3 is 14 amino acids long.

V is TRBV7-2 and J is TRBJ2-7, with 11 bases aligning to TRBD2. CDR1 is SGHTA, CDR2 FQGNSA, per germline. This CDR3 comprises 15 residues. The trim removed 4 bases at V and 6 bases at J, leaving 8 bases unmatched. This CDR3 is CASSSRLAGIREQYF. The CDR3 nucleotides are TGTGCCAGCAGCTCGAGACTAGCGGGAATCCGCGAGCAGTACTTC. The full variable domain, rest sourced from reference TRBV7-2 and TRBJ2-7, is GAGVSQSPSNKVTEKGKDVELRCDPISGHTALYWYRQSLGQGLEFLIYFQGNSAPDKSGLPSDRFSAERTGGSVSTLTIQRTQQEDSAVYLCASSSRLAGIREQYFGPGTRLTVT.

The V gene is TRBV18, the J gene TRBJ2-7, with 11 bases identical to TRBD2. This CDR3 region has 18 residues. Germline V gives CDR1 KGHSH, CDR2 LQKENI. Trimming removed 1 base from V and 5 bases from J; junction bases left unmatched: 13. This chain's CDR3 is CASSPLALPSGRNHEQYF. The CDR3, as DNA: TGTGCCAGCTCACCACTCGCCCTACCTAGCGGGAGGAACCACGAGCAGTACTTC.

The chain is built from TRBV5-1 and TRBJ2-7, with 7 bases matching TRBD1. CDR3 length equals 14 residues. Germline trimming cut 2 bases from V and 3 bases from J; bases unmatched to any gene: 5. CDR1 and CDR2 from the germline V gene are SGHRS and YFSETQ. CDR3 loop: CASSFGQVVYEQYF. The CDR3 coding sequence is TGCGCCAGCAGCTTCGGACAGGTCGTCTACGAGCAGTACTTC.

The V and J genes are TRBV28 and TRBJ1-1; no clear D. Germline CDR1 reads MDHEN; CDR2 reads SYDVKM. Trimming left V 5 bases short and J 7 bases short, with 5 bases between. The CDR3 is 10 residues long. The DNA of the CDR3 is TGTGCCAGCAGTGACGTTGAAGCTTTCTTT. Its translation: CASSDVEAFF. Looking up the rest from reference TRBV28 and TRBJ1-1 gives the full variable domain: DVKVTQSSRYLVKRTGEKVFLECVQDMDHENMFWYRQDPGLGLRLIYFSYDVKMKEKGDIPEGYSVSREKKERFSLILESASTNQTSMYLCASSDVEAFFGQGTRLTVV.